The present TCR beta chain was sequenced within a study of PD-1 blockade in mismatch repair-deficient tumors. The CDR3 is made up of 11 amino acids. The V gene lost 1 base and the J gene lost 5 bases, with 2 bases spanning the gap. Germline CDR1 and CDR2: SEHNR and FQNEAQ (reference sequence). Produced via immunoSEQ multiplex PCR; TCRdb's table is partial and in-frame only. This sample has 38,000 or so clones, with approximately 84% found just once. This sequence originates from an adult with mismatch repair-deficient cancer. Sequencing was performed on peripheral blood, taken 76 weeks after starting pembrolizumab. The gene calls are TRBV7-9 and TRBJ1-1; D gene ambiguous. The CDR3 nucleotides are TGTGCCAGCAGCTTAGATACTGAAGCTTTCTTT. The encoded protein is CASSLDTEAFF. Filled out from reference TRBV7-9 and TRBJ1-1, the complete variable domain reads DTGVSQNPRHKITKRGQNVTFRCDPISEHNRLYWYRQTLGQGPEFLTYFQNEAQLEKSRLLSDRFSAERPKGSFSTLEIQRTEQGDSAMYLCASSLDTEAFFGQGTRLTVV.